The present T cell receptor (beta chain) was sequenced within a study of shared clonotypes between healthy human individuals. Study-level background: Used for every donor were three CD4 naive, three CD4 memory, two CD8 naive and one CD8 memory plate.

For this clone: No antigen is known for it.

Naive CD8 cells were CD45RO-negative, positively selected for CCR7, excluding terminally differentiated effector memory CD45RA+ cells. DNA at about 210 ng, approximately 30,000 T cell genomes, went into sorted-subset replicate PCRs. Sequencing used immunoSEQ multiplex PCR; TCRdb keeps in-frame clones, though not all of them. Here the sample spans about 820,000 clones, approximately 92% being singletons. The study's findings and limits: A handful of donors shared 4.5% to 6.5% of their naive CD4 clonotypes.

The source of this sequence is a man between 25 and 39 years old in good health. The sequenced material came from naive CD8+ T cells sorted from blood.

CDR3 loop: CASREPGVNEQFF. The CDR3 nucleotides are TGTGCCAGCAGGGAACCGGGGGTCAATGAGCAGTTCTTC. The V and J genes are TRBV14 and TRBJ2-1, with D possibly matching TRBD2 (6 bases). Per germline, CDR1 SGHDN and CDR2 FVKESK. Trimming took off 6 bases at V and 6 bases at J, with 12 bases between the two ends. The CDR3 extends over 13 amino acids.